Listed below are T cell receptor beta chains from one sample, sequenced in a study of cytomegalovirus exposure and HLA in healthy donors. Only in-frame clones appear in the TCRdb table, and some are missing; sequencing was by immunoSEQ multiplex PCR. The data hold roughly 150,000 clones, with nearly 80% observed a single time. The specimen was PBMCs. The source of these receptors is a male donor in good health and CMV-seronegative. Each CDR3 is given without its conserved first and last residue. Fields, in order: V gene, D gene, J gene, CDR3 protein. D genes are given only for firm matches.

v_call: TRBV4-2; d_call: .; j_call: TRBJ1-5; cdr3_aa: ASSQDGNQPQH
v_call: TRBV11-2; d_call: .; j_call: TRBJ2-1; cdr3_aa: ASSLDRGSYNEQF
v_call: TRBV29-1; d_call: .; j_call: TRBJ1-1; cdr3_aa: SVGAGFDTEAF
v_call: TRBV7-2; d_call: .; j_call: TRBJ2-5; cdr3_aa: ASSLGAVGFTQY
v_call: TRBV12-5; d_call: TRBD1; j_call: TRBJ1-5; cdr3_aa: ASGLALLQGAPYSNQPQH
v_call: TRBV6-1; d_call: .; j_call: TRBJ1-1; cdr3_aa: ASSEVWTANTEAF
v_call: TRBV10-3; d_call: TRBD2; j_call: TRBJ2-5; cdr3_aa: AISESLTSGRGQETQY
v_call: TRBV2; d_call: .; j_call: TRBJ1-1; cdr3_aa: ASSEARQEAF
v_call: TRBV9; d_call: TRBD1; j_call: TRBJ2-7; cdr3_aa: ASSVHPGQGYEQY
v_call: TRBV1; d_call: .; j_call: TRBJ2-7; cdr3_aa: TSSQDSGLVYEQY
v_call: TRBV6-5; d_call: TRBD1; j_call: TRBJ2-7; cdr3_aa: ASRTGGYEQY
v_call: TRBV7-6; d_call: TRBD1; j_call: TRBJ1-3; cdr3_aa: ASSPQTGLAGNTIY
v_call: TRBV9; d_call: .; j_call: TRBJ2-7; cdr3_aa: ASSEGVSRPYEQY
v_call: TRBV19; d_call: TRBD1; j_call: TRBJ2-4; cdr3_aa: ASSIGPGGAAKNIQY
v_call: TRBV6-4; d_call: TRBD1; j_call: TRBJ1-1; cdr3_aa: ASLWDRGPTNTEAF
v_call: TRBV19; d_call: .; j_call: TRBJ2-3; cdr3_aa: ARTLCDTQY
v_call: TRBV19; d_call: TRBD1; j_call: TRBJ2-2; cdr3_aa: ASSITGLIMGTDSRTGELF
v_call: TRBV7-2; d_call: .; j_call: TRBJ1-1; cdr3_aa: ASSLVQLLGEAF
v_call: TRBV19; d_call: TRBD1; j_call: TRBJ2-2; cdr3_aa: ASQAQGLTGELF
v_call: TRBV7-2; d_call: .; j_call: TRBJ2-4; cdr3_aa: AGSLKGQLLAKNIQY
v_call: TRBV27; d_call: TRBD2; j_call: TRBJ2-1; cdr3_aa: ASRLAGDQNEQF
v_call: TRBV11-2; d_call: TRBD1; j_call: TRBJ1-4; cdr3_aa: ASSNRLQGGKEKLF
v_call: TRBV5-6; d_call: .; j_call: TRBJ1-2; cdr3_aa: ASSLVVGPNYGYT
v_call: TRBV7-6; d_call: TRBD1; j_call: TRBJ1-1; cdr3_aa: ASSLAGTGDTEAF
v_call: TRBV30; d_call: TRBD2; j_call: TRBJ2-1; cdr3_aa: AWKIRGGGEQF
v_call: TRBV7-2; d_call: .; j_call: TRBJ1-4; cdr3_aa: ASSVGRAGQKLF
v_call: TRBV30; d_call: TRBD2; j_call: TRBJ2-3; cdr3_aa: AWRSAGGTDTQY
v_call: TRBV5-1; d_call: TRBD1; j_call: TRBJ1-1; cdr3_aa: ASSLGPGQGSTEAF